These 21 T cell receptor beta chains were all obtained from the same sample, sequenced in a study of T cells in localized non-small cell lung cancer. Repertoires were generated with immunoSEQ multiplex PCR, while TCRdb's copy carries only in-frame clones and drops some. The table lists 25,000 to 35,000 clones, around four fifths of them singletons, with roughly 15% in the top ten. Sequencing was performed on peripheral blood, taken before any cancer treatment. The source of these receptors is a male donor aged 60 or older with stage III squamous cell lung carcinoma.

This chain links TRBV11-2 with TRBJ2-1, with D perhaps matching TRBD1 (7 bases). The CDR3 is made up of 14 amino acids. Germline V CDR1 and CDR2: SGHAT, FQNNGV. Trimming stripped 8 bases from V and 9 bases from J, with 20 bases between. CDR3 nucleotide sequence: TGTGCCAGCCTCCGGGCAGGGGGGTCCTCTGAGCAGTTCTTC. Its protein product is CASLRAGGSSEQFF.

This chain uses TRBV4-3 with TRBJ1-6; no clear D gene. The CDR3 totals 13 residues. Germline lookup yields CDR1 LGHNA and CDR2 YSLEER. V lost 1 base to trimming and J lost 7 bases, with 5 bases between them. CDR3 amino acids: CASSQGENSPLHF. The CDR3 DNA is TGCGCCAGCAGCCAAGGAGAGAATTCACCCCTCCACTTT.

This chain links TRBV30 with TRBJ2-5; D may correspond to TRBD1 or TRBD2 (6 bases each). The germline V gene has CDR1 GTSNPN and CDR2 SVGIG (reference sequence). Trimming took 2 bases from V and 1 from J, leaving 17 bases between them. This CDR3 spans 16 amino acids. The CDR3 region is CAWSRGVSPIQETQYF. CDR3 coding DNA: TGTGCCTGGAGTAGGGGGGTATCGCCTATCCAAGAGACCCAGTACTTC.

The chain joins TRBV28 to TRBJ1-4; TRBD1 matches 7 bases. CDR3 length: 17 residues. With 5 bases clipped from V and 0 bases from J, the junction kept 9 bases outside the gene matches. The germline V gene encodes CDR1 MDHEN and CDR2 SYDVKM. The CDR3 sequence is CASSRDRSPTTNEKLFF. CDR3 DNA sequence: TGTGCCAGCAGTCGGGACAGAAGTCCTACAACTAATGAAAAACTGTTTTTT.

This clone was detected a few times. The V and J genes are TRBV18 and TRBJ1-4; D uncertain. The germline gives CDR1 KGHSH, CDR2 LQKENI. V lost 3 bases to trimming and J lost 6 bases, with 11 bases between them. This CDR3 contains 14 residues. CDR3 protein: CASSPGTDDEKLFF. CDR3 DNA: TGTGCCAGCTCACCGGGAACAGATGATGAAAAACTGTTTTTT.

The CDR3 DNA follows: TGTGCCAGCAGTGACCCTGGTGGGCGATATGGCTACACCTTC. Translating gives CASSDPGGRYGYTF. This sequence joins TRBV2 and TRBJ1-2; D gene ambiguous. This CDR3 spans 14 amino acids. CDR1 and CDR2 from the germline V gene are SNHLY and FYNNEI. V dropped 3 bases and J dropped 5 bases, with 13 bases sitting between them.

The chain couples TRBV7-9 to TRBJ2-7; D not resolved. The CDR3 sequence is 13 residues long. Trimming took 2 bases from V and 5 from J, leaving 10 bases between them. The germline gives CDR1 SEHNR, CDR2 FQNEAQ (reference sequence). The CDR3 coding sequence is TGTGCCAGCAGCTTAATCCAGATCAACGAGCAGTACTTC. Protein product: CASSLIQINEQYF.

The chain employs TRBV7-2 and TRBJ2-3, with 8 nucleotides matching TRBD1. V trimming: 5 bases; J trimming: 1 base; junction bases outside the gene matches: 5. The CDR3 consists of 15 residues. In germline, CDR1 is SGHTA, CDR2 FQGNSA. The chain's CDR3 is CASSQTGQGTDTQYF. CDR3 sequence (DNA): TGTGCCAGCAGCCAAACGGGACAGGGCACAGATACGCAGTATTTT.

The V gene is TRBV7-6, the J gene TRBJ2-3; D might be TRBD1 or TRBD2, each matching 6 bases. Per the germline V gene, CDR1 is SGHVS and CDR2 is FNYEAQ. The germline V and J ends were trimmed by 5 bases and 5 bases, with 17 bases remaining between them. This CDR3 comprises 15 residues. In DNA form, the CDR3 reads TGTGCCAGCAGCCGAATGGGGGGCGTTGAAGATACGCAGTATTTT. Residues: CASSRMGGVEDTQYF.

The chain combines TRBV18 with TRBJ2-2; no definite D call. V was pared by 10 bases and J by 2 bases, with 14 bases between. Germline V gene sequence: CDR1 KGHSH, CDR2 LQKENI. The CDR3 length is 14 residues. The CDR3 coding sequence is TGTGCCACTCTTGTACAGCCCAACACCGGGGAGCTGTTTTTT. Its protein is CATLVQPNTGELFF.

J is TRBJ1-2 and V is TRBV7-9; no clear D. V was cut by 3 bases and J by 1 base, with 9 bases left in between. Germline V gene sequence: CDR1 SEHNR, CDR2 FQNEAQ (reference sequence). CDR3 length equals 14 residues. The CDR3 region is CASSFLQINYGYTF. CDR3 in DNA: TGTGCCAGCAGCTTTTTACAGATTAACTATGGCTACACCTTC. Looking up the rest from reference TRBV7-9 and TRBJ1-2 gives the full variable domain: DTGVSQNPRHKITKRGQNVTFRCDPISEHNRLYWYRQTLGQGPEFLTYFQNEAQLEKSRLLSDRFSAERPKGSFSTLEIQRTEQGDSAMYLCASSFLQINYGYTFGSGTRLTVV.

This sequence joins TRBV5-6 and TRBJ1-6; D ambiguous. Germline CDR1 SGHDT, CDR2 YYEEEE. Trimming left V 1 base short and J 9 bases short, with 11 bases between. This CDR3 region has 14 residues. The CDR3 spells CASSLTTRTSPLHF. The CDR3 nucleotides are TGTGCCAGCAGCTTGACGACCCGGACTTCACCCCTCCACTTT.

The chain employs TRBV4-3 and TRBJ2-3; D may be TRBD2 (5 bases). CDR1 is LGHNA and CDR2 is YSLEER in the germline V gene. The CDR3 extends over 17 amino acids. V lost 10 bases, J lost 0 bases, and 23 bases lay in between. As DNA, the CDR3 is TGCGCCACCTCCGAGAGAGTGGGAGATCCTAGCACAGATACGCAGTATTTT. Its protein product is CATSERVGDPSTDTQYF.

The V and J genes are TRBV6-5 and TRBJ2-1; TRBD2 is a possible D gene (6 bases). Trimming removed 6 bases from V and 9 bases from J, with 12 bases in between. The CDR3 runs 12 residues. CDR1 is MNHEY, CDR2 SVGAGI, per germline. CDR3 sequence reads: CASSPGRGEQFF. The CDR3 nucleotides read TGTGCCAGCAGCCCAGGGCGGGGTGAGCAGTTCTTC.

The V gene is TRBV29-1, the J gene TRBJ1-3, with D possibly being TRBD1 (6 bases). This CDR3 comprises 12 residues. Between the trimmed V and J ends, which lost 7 bases and 4 bases, there was a span of 11 bases. CDR1 SQVTM and CDR2 ANQGSEA come from the germline V gene. The CDR3 bases are TGCAGCGCCCGGACAGACGGAAACACCATATATTTT. Translating gives CSARTDGNTIYF. Using reference TRBV29-1 and TRBJ1-3 for the parts outside the CDR3, the full variable domain is SAVISQKPSRDICQRGTSLTIQCQVDSQVTMMFWYRQQPGQSLTLIATANQGSEATYESGFVIDKFPISRPNLTFSTLTVSNMSPEDSSIYLCSARTDGNTIYFGEGSWLTVV.

V usage is TRBV5-1 and J usage is TRBJ1-1, with TRBD1 matching 12 bases. Germline CDR1 reads SGHRS; CDR2 reads YFSETQ. J was trimmed by 2 bases and V by 4 bases; bases with no gene match: 6. This CDR3 region has 16 residues. CDR3 residues: CASSRGTGGLNTEAFF. CDR3 nucleotide sequence: TGCGCCAGCAGCCGGGGGACAGGGGGCCTAAACACTGAAGCTTTCTTT.

The chain recombines TRBV27 with TRBJ2-5, with D possibly being TRBD1 or TRBD2 (5 bases each). Trimming took 5 bases from V and 5 from J, leaving 12 bases between them. CDR1 and CDR2 (germline): MNHEY, SMNVEV (reference sequence). The CDR3 contains 13 residues. CDR3: CASSPGGPETQYF. The CDR3 region has the DNA TGTGCCAGCAGTCCTGGGGGTCCGGAGACCCAGTACTTC.

This chain uses TRBV7-3 with TRBJ2-1, with 8 bases that match TRBD2. Germline V lookup: CDR1 SGHTA, CDR2 FQGTGA. The CDR3 consists of 14 residues. V was pared by 3 bases and J by 3 bases, with 1 base of the junction left unmatched. The CDR3 DNA sequence: TGTGCCAGCAGCTTCAGCGGGGGCTACAATGAGCAGTTCTTC. Protein: CASSFSGGYNEQFF.

This clone was detected a few times. V gene TRBV4-3 combines with J gene TRBJ1-4, with D tentatively TRBD1 (5 bases). The ends were cut back, 4 bases at V and 0 bases at J, with 18 bases in the middle. Per germline, CDR1 LGHNA and CDR2 YSLEER. The CDR3 length is 18 residues. DNA of the CDR3: TGCGCCAGCAGCCCTTCTCGGGGGGGGGTTGCAACTAATGAAAAACTGTTTTTT. It codes for CASSPSRGGVATNEKLFF.

The rearrangement uses TRBV6-1 and TRBJ1-6, with unresolved D. The CDR3 runs 16 residues. CDR1 and CDR2 from the germline V gene are MNHNS and SASEGT. Trimming left V 5 bases short and J 0 bases short, with 11 bases between. The CDR3: CASSQGRSSYNSPLHF. As DNA, the CDR3 is TGTGCCAGCAGTCAAGGACGGAGCTCCTATAATTCACCCCTCCACTTT.

V usage is TRBV5-1 and J usage is TRBJ2-1; D is ambiguous. V was clipped by 4 bases and J by 0 bases, with 11 bases between them. This CDR3 spans 15 amino acids. From germline, CDR1 is SGHRS and CDR2 YFSETQ. The CDR3 region has the DNA TGCGCCAGCAGCGTGCTCTGGAGCTCCTACAATGAGCAGTTCTTC. Encoded protein: CASSVLWSSYNEQFF. Together with reference TRBV5-1 and TRBJ2-1, the CDR3 gives the full variable domain: KAGVTQTPRYLIKTRGQQVTLSCSPISGHRSVSWYQQTPGQGLQFLFEYFSETQRNKGNFPGRFSGRQFSNSRSEMNVSTLELGDSALYLCASSVLWSSYNEQFFGPGTRLTVL.